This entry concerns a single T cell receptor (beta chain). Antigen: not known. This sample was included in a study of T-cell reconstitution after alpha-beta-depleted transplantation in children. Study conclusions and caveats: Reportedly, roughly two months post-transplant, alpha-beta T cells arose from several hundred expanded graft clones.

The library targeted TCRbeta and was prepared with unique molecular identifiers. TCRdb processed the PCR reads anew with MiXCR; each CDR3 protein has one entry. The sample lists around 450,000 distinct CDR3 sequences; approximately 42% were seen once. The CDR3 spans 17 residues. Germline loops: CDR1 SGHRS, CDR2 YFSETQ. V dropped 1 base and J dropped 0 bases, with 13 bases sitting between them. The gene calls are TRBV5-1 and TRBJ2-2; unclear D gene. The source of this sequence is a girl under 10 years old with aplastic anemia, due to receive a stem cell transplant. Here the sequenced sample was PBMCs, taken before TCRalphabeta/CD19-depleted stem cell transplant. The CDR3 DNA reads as TGCGCCAGCAGCTTGTTGACGAACCGCGCGAACACCGGGGAGCTGTTTTTT. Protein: CASSLLTNRANTGELFF.